This T cell receptor (beta chain) was recorded in a study of blood T cell repertoires in COVID-19. The sample holds a few counts of this clone. The V gene's germline CDR1 is LNHDA and CDR2 SQIVND (reference sequence). V gave up 4 bases and J gave up 8 bases; unmatched junction bases: 8. The CDR3 length is 15 residues. Authors' analysis steps: The assay estimated nucleated cells by amplifying reference gene primers. The repertoire was sequenced with immunoSEQ multiplex PCR; TCRdb's copy has only in-frame clones and lacks some. That table gives V, J and clone size, and the DNA gave D and trimming. The sample lists roughly 120,000 clones, 70% to 85% occurring once.

Sequencing was carried out using peripheral blood. This chain links TRBV19 with TRBJ1-5; 10 nucleotides match TRBD1. This clonotype was obtained from a woman aged 55-70 years with acute or convalescent COVID-19. The DNA for the CDR3 is TGTGCCAGTAGTAGGGACAGGGGTTCTGGGAAGCCCCAGCATTTT. The encoded protein is CASSRDRGSGKPQHF.